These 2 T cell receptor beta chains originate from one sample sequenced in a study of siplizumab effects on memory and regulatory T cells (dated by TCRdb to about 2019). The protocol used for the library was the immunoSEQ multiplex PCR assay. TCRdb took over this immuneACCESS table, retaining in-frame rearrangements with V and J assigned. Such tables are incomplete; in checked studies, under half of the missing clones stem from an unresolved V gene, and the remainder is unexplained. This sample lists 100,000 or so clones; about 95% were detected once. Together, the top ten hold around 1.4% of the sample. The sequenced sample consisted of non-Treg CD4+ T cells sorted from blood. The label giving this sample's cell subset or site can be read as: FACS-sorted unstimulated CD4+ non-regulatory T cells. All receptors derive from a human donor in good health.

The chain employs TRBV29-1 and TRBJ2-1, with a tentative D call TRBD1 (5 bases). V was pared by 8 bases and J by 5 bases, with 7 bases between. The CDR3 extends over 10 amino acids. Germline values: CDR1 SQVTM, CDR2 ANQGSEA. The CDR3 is CSSRDNEQFF. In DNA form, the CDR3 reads TGCAGCTCCAGGGACAATGAGCAGTTCTTC.

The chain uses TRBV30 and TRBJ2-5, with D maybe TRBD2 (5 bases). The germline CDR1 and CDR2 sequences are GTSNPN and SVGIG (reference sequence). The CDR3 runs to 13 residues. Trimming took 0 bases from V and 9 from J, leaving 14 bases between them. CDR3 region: CAWSVRRVVAQYF. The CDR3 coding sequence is TGTGCCTGGAGTGTAAGGCGGGTAGTGGCCCAGTACTTC.